The rows below give T cell receptor beta chains drawn from one sample of a study of human T cells and chemical hapten exposure. Each CDR3 protein is one row after TCRdb ran MiXCR on the RACE reads. The sample has 85,000 to 130,000 distinct CDR3 sequences; roughly an eighth are singletons. The material was whole blood, obtained in connection with sensitization to the hapten diphenylcyclopropenone (DPC). All receptors come from a woman in her 50s with alopecia areata. Some clones in this sample may be carry-over from other donors' samples. CDR3s include the opening cysteine and the closing phenylalanine or tryptophan. D genes are given only for firm matches. Where a row states a size, it is once, few, many or the class of an expanded clone; other rows omit it.

clone_size cdr3_length j_call v_call d_call cdr3_aa cdr3_nt
few 15 TRBJ1-4 TRBV7-2 . CASSSEQGTNEKLFF TGTGCCAGCAGCTCTGAACAGGGAACTAATGAAAAACTGTTTTTT
many 14 TRBJ1-1 TRBV7-9 . CASSLGVLDTEAFF TGTGCCAGCAGCTTAGGTGTTCTTGACACTGAAGCTTTCTTT
. 13 TRBJ1-5 TRBV29-1 TRBD1 CSVVTGGEQPQHF TGCAGCGTCGTCACAGGGGGGGAACAGCCCCAGCATTTT
. 14 TRBJ2-3 TRBV5-5 . CASSSGSPTDTQYF TGTGCCAGCAGCTCCGGTTCCCCGACAGATACGCAGTATTTT
few 13 TRBJ2-3 TRBV20-1 . CSATNRRTDTQYF TGCAGTGCTACTAACCGCCGCACAGATACGCAGTATTTT
. 13 TRBJ2-5 TRBV29-1 TRBD2 CSVARGVQETQYF TGCAGCGTCGCGCGGGGGGTCCAAGAGACCCAGTACTTC
many 12 TRBJ1-4 TRBV7-9 . CASSPTVEKLFF TGTGCCAGCAGCCCCACAGTGGAAAAACTGTTTTTT
many 18 TRBJ1-1 TRBV20-1 . CSARVGVGGTFINTEAFF TGCAGTGCTAGAGTTGGTGTAGGGGGAACCTTCATAAACACTGAAGCTTTCTTT
few 18 TRBJ2-5 TRBV11-2 TRBD2 CASSPLGLAGGREETQYF TGTGCCAGCAGCCCCCTCGGACTAGCGGGGGGACGGGAAGAGACCCAGTACTTC
. 13 TRBJ2-1 TRBV7-2 TRBD2 CASRLAGGNEQFF TGTGCCAGCAGACTAGCGGGGGGGAATGAGCAGTTCTTC
few 17 TRBJ1-4 TRBV6-6 . CASSYQAAVGRDEKLFF TGTGCCAGCAGTTACCAAGCGGCTGTAGGGAGGGATGAAAAACTGTTTTTT
. 14 TRBJ1-2 TRBV6-5 . CASSYSTASYGYTF TGTGCCAGCAGTTACTCGACTGCTAGCTATGGCTACACCTTC
. 15 TRBJ2-1 TRBV11-3 TRBD1 CASRGDRVPYNEQFF TGTGCCAGCAGAGGTGACAGGGTACCCTACAATGAGCAGTTCTTC
many 14 TRBJ1-1 TRBV7-6 . CASSSPRQNTEAFF TGTGCCAGCAGCTCACCCAGACAGAACACTGAAGCTTTCTTT
. 14 TRBJ1-6 TRBV4-3 . CASSQDNGYSPLHF TGCGCCAGCAGCCAAGATAACGGGTACTCACCCCTCCACTTT
few 14 TRBJ2-1 TRBV10-3 . CAIKQGEDYNEQFF TGTGCCATCAAGCAGGGGGAGGACTACAATGAGCAGTTCTTC
few 16 TRBJ2-5 TRBV7-6 . CASSLGPYGGQETQYF TGTGCCAGCAGCTTAGGACCCTACGGGGGCCAAGAGACCCAGTACTTC
few 14 TRBJ1-4 TRBV12-3/TRBV12-4 . CASSLQGRAEKLFF TGTGCCAGCAGTTTACAGGGTCGGGCGGAAAAACTGTTTTTT
few 12 TRBJ1-3 TRBV6-5 . CASCSTGNTIYF TGTGCCAGTTGCAGCACTGGAAACACCATATATTTT
. 14 TRBJ1-1 TRBV7-9 . CASSLWTRETEAFF TGTGCCAGCAGCTTATGGACCCGGGAGACTGAAGCTTTCTTT
. 16 TRBJ2-5 TRBV6-2/TRBV6-3 . CASSYPRSGDQETQYF TGTGCCAGCAGTTACCCGCGGTCAGGGGACCAAGAGACCCAGTACTTC
many 16 TRBJ2-6 TRBV28 TRBD1 CASSEGTGAGANVLTF TGTGCCAGCAGTGAAGGGACAGGGGCTGGGGCCAACGTCCTGACTTTC
many 11 TRBJ1-2 TRBV12-2 . CASRLVGGYTF TGTGCAAGTCGCTTAGTGGGCGGCTACACCTTC
many 15 TRBJ2-1 TRBV11-2 . CASSSGPSVGNEQFF TGTGCCAGCAGCTCAGGACCTAGCGTCGGCAATGAGCAGTTCTTC
. 16 TRBJ1-2 TRBV7-2 . CASSSLQGLANYGYTF TGTGCCAGCAGCTCGCTACAGGGTCTAGCTAACTATGGCTACACCTTC
. 14 TRBJ1-6 TRBV5-1 TRBD1 CASSTQGADSPLHF TGCGCCAGCAGCACCCAGGGGGCTGATTCACCCCTCCACTTT
few 14 TRBJ1-6 TRBV15 . CATSRDTFNSPLHF TGTGCCACCAGCAGGGACACGTTTAATTCACCCCTCCACTTT
. 18 TRBJ2-6 TRBV5-6 . CASSLTYRSSSGANVLTF TGTGCCAGCAGCTTGACCTACAGGTCTAGCTCTGGGGCCAACGTCCTGACTTTC
few 15 TRBJ1-5 TRBV4-1 TRBD1 CASSLYTGGNQPQHF TGCGCCAGCAGCCTTTACACAGGGGGCAATCAGCCCCAGCATTTT
. 13 TRBJ2-3 TRBV28 . CASSRPSTDTQYF TGTGCCAGCAGTCGTCCCAGCACAGATACGCAGTATTTT
few 14 TRBJ1-1 TRBV28 . CASINGRISAEAFF TGTGCCAGCATCAATGGGCGGATAAGCGCTGAAGCTTTCTTT
. 11 TRBJ1-6 TRBV28 . CASNNNSPLHF TGTGCCAGCAATAATAATTCACCCCTCCACTTT
. 14 TRBJ2-3 TRBV29-1 . CSVGVAALTDTQYF TGCAGCGTTGGAGTAGCGGCCCTCACAGATACGCAGTATTTT
. 13 TRBJ1-1 TRBV29-1 . CSVETDLNTEAFF TGCAGCGTTGAGACAGACCTGAACACTGAAGCTTTCTTT
. 13 TRBJ1-5 TRBV7-2 . CASSLEREQPQHF TGTGCCAGCAGCTTAGAACGGGAGCAGCCCCAGCATTTT